One sample yielded the 5 T cell receptor beta chains listed below, sequenced in a study of Ad26.COV2.S vaccination and SARS-CoV-2 variants. As to treatment: around 19 received Ad26.COV2.S at low or high dose, single or two shots; about 5 received placebo; per-sample allocation not given. Sample collection was performed on day 63 after the first vaccine or placebo injection. Measured with immunoSEQ multiplex PCR; TCRdb has only the in-frame clones, and not every one. Of 200,000 to 300,000 clones in the sample, around 88% were seen once. The sample consisted of peripheral blood, taken in a trial of Ad26.COV2.S vaccine versus placebo. The receptor set was obtained from a person between 18 and 65 years old who received the Ad26.COV2.S COVID-19 vaccine or a placebo.

The chain has TRBV7-8 and TRBJ1-5; 9 bases fit TRBD1. The CDR3 covers 15 residues. Germline lookup yields CDR1 SGHVS and CDR2 FQNEAQ. Trimming cost V 1 base and J 2 bases; bases outside gene matches: 0. The CDR3 protein is CASSLGTGGNQPQHF. CDR3 bases: TGTGCCAGCAGCTTAGGGACAGGGGGCAATCAGCCCCAGCATTTT.

The chain is built from TRBV5-1 and TRBJ2-1, with D uncertain. V gave up 1 base and J gave up 3 bases, with 14 bases separating them. This CDR3 has 16 residues. Germline assignment: CDR1 SGHRS and CDR2 YFSETQ. CDR3 protein: CASSLSSEPIYNEQFF. In DNA form, the CDR3 reads TGCGCCAGCAGCTTGTCATCCGAACCGATCTACAATGAGCAGTTCTTC. The full variable domain, completed using reference TRBV5-1 and TRBJ2-1, is KAGVTQTPRYLIKTRGQQVTLSCSPISGHRSVSWYQQTPGQGLQFLFEYFSETQRNKGNFPGRFSGRQFSNSRSEMNVSTLELGDSALYLCASSLSSEPIYNEQFFGPGTRLTVL.

J is TRBJ2-1 and V is TRBV19, with D hard to call. The CDR3 runs 14 residues. Germline values: CDR1 LNHDA, CDR2 SQIVND (reference sequence). V was cut by 1 base and J by 0 bases, with 4 bases left in between. CDR3 bases: TGTGCCAGTAGTATAGGTAGCTCCTACAATGAGCAGTTCTTC. It codes for CASSIGSSYNEQFF.

This chain links TRBV29-1 with TRBJ1-5, with 7 positions matching TRBD1. CDR3 length: 12 amino acids. Germline lookup yields CDR1 SQVTM and CDR2 ANQGSEA. V lost 4 bases, J lost 7 bases, and 4 bases stayed unmatched. CDR3 residues: CSVGGGPQPQHF. CDR3 nucleotides: TGCAGCGTTGGAGGGGGCCCGCAGCCCCAGCATTTT.

The V gene is TRBV7-9, the J gene TRBJ2-5; 10 positions match TRBD2. V trimming: 5 bases; J trimming: 5 bases; junction bases outside the gene matches: 5. Germline CDR1 reads SEHNR; CDR2 reads FQNEAQ (reference sequence). The CDR3 is 14 amino acids. CDR3 DNA: TGTGCCAGCAGCCAAGCGGGAGGGGTGGAGACCCAGTACTTC. This translates into CASSQAGGVETQYF.